The 16 T cell receptor beta chains below all came from one sample that was sequenced in a study of Ad26.COV2.S vaccination and SARS-CoV-2 variants. As to treatment: about 20 received Ad26.COV2.S at low or high dose, single or two shots; about 5 received placebo; per-sample allocation not given. Repertoires come from day 63 after the first vaccine or placebo injection. Here immunoSEQ multiplex PCR was the method, and the copy in TCRdb shows in-frame clones only, minus some. Of about 250,000 clones detected, around 87% appear once; the ten largest clones hold around 3.5%. The sequenced sample was peripheral blood, obtained in a trial of Ad26.COV2.S vaccine versus placebo. The source is a person between 18 and 65 years old who received the Ad26.COV2.S COVID-19 vaccine or a placebo.

The chain is built from TRBV11-2 and TRBJ2-7, with unresolved D. This CDR3 has 13 residues. CDR1 and CDR2 (germline): SGHAT, FQNNGV. V lost 3 bases and J 2 bases, leaving 8 bases between the germline ends. This CDR3 reads CASSFPLTYEQYF. In nucleotides, the CDR3 is TGTGCCAGCAGCTTTCCCCTTACCTACGAGCAGTACTTC.

This sequence joins TRBV5-8 and TRBJ1-4; D remains ambiguous. The V gene's germline CDR1 is SGHTS and CDR2 YDEGEE. Deletions cut 1 base from V and 5 bases from J, with 9 bases between. This CDR3 has 14 residues. CDR3 protein: CASSLPGINEKLFF. CDR3 nucleotide sequence: TGTGCCAGCAGCTTGCCGGGGATAAATGAAAAACTGTTTTTT.

CDR3: CASSAADRLANYGYTF. Here the CDR3 DNA reads TGTGCCAGCAGCGCTGCGGACAGGCTAGCTAACTATGGCTACACCTTC. The chain links TRBV9 to TRBJ1-2; 7 bases are a match to TRBD1. Germline CDR1 is SGDLS and CDR2 is YYNGEE. V was pared by 3 bases and J by 0 bases, with 8 bases of the junction left unmatched. The CDR3 contains 16 residues.

CDR3 sequence reads: CASSLGAGGKETQYF. CDR3 DNA sequence: TGTGCCAGCAGCTTAGGGGCGGGAGGGAAAGAGACCCAGTACTTC. The chain recombines TRBV11-2 with TRBJ2-5; 9 bases are shared with TRBD2. The V segment lost 1 base and the J segment 3 bases; nucleotides outside the gene matches: 3. CDR1 SGHAT and CDR2 FQNNGV come from the germline V gene. The CDR3 contains 15 residues.

The J gene is TRBJ2-7, the V gene TRBV5-5; D remains ambiguous. Trimming shortened V by 0 bases and J by 4 bases, and 2 bases separated the two germline ends. This CDR3 has 11 amino acids. CDR1 is SGHKS, CDR2 YYEKEE, per germline (reference sequence). The CDR3 DNA is TGTGCCAGCAGCTTGGGTTACGAGCAGTACTTC. Residues: CASSLGYEQYF.

The V call is TRBV2, the J call TRBJ2-1; D ambiguous. Germline CDR1 is SNHLY and CDR2 is FYNNEI. The CDR3 extends over 14 amino acids. Trimming removed 3 bases at V and 7 bases at J, with 13 bases between. This CDR3 is CASSDSLSGNEQFF. The CDR3 nucleotides are TGTGCCAGCAGTGACTCCCTAAGTGGTAATGAGCAGTTCTTC. The full variable domain, with the rest looked up from reference TRBV2 and TRBJ2-1, is EPEVTQTPSHQVTQMGQEVILRCVPISNHLYFYWYRQILGQKVEFLVSFYNNEISEKSEIFDDQFSVERPDGSNFTLKIRSTKLEDSAMYFCASSDSLSGNEQFFGPGTRLTVL.

The CDR3, as DNA: TGTGCCAGCAGCTTTTCTCAGGGTGCTGGAAACACCATATATTTT. It is translated as CASSFSQGAGNTIYF. V is TRBV5-4 and J is TRBJ1-3, with TRBD1 as a possible D gene (5 bases). This CDR3 is 15 amino acids long. Trimming left V 2 bases short and J 2 bases short, with 11 bases between. The germline CDR1 and CDR2 sequences are SGHNT and YYREEE (reference sequence). Variable domain in full (rest from reference TRBV5-4 and TRBJ1-3): ETGVTQSPTHLIKTRGQQVTLRCSSQSGHNTVSWYQQALGQGPQFIFQYYREEENGRGNFPPRFSGLQFPNYSSELNVNALELDDSALYLCASSFSQGAGNTIYFGEGSWLTVV.

The rearrangement joins TRBV4-1 to TRBJ2-3; D is possibly TRBD1 or TRBD2 (5 bases each). There are 14 residues in the CDR3. Germline CDR1 and CDR2: MGHRA and YSYEKL. The V and J ends lost 1 base and 4 bases respectively, with 9 bases between them. The CDR3 is CASSQGVGADTQYF. The CDR3 DNA is TGCGCCAGCAGCCAAGGCGTGGGGGCAGATACGCAGTATTTT.

The chain has TRBV4-2 and TRBJ1-2, with a weak D call TRBD1 (5 bases). This CDR3 has 15 residues. V was shortened by 0 bases and J by 7 bases, with 15 bases between the two germline ends. Germline V CDR1 and CDR2: LGHNA, YNFKEQ. This CDR3 is CASSQDRSGQGGYTF. CDR3 nucleotide sequence: TGTGCCAGCAGCCAAGATCGGTCCGGTCAGGGTGGCTACACCTTC.

This rearrangement joins TRBV5-1 to TRBJ2-7, with a tentative D call TRBD1 (5 bases). There are 13 residues in the CDR3. V was shortened by 5 bases and J by 0 bases, with 9 bases between the two germline ends. Germline lookup yields CDR1 SGHRS and CDR2 YFSETQ. The CDR3 coding sequence is TGCGCCAGCAGACAGGCTGTCTCCTACGAGCAGTACTTC. It specifies CASRQAVSYEQYF.

This clone appeared once. This chain connects TRBV27 to TRBJ2-7; 11 positions match TRBD1. V was pared by 5 bases and J by 11 bases, with 11 bases of the junction left unmatched. This CDR3 contains 14 residues. CDR1 and CDR2 from the germline V gene are MNHEY and SMNVEV (reference sequence). The CDR3 region has the DNA TGTGCCAGCAGTAGTCGGACAGGGGGCCTCCTGGAGTACTTC. Its translation: CASSSRTGGLLEYF.

In nucleotides, the CDR3 is TGTGCCAGCAGCGTAGCGGAAGAAGGTGGTCCCACTGAAGCTTTCTTT. Translation: CASSVAEEGGPTEAFF. The rearrangement joins TRBV9 to TRBJ1-1; D is undetermined. The CDR3 totals 16 residues. Germline V gives CDR1 SGDLS, CDR2 YYNGEE. Trimming removed 0 bases from V and 4 bases from J, with 16 bases in between.

This clone was picked up a small number of times. The V and J genes are TRBV2 and TRBJ1-1; TRBD1 agrees at 7 bases. Germline V lookup: CDR1 SNHLY, CDR2 FYNNEI. V lost 6 bases, J lost 4 bases, and 11 bases stayed unmatched. There are 15 residues in the CDR3. The CDR3 sequence is CASRGNRGGSTEAFF. The CDR3 coding sequence is TGTGCCAGCAGGGGAAACAGGGGCGGGAGCACTGAAGCTTTCTTT.

The chain carries TRBV2 and TRBJ1-2; D is possibly TRBD1 (6 bases). There are 14 residues in the CDR3. Germline CDR1 reads SNHLY; CDR2 reads FYNNEI. The ends were cut back, 5 bases at V and 1 base at J, with 11 bases in the middle. The CDR3 bases are TGTGCCAGCAGTCCTCAGGGGAATAACTATGGCTACACCTTC. Its translation is CASSPQGNNYGYTF.

This chain connects TRBV7-9 to TRBJ2-5; 8 bases are shared with TRBD1. The J segment lost 4 bases and the V segment lost 5 bases, leaving 3 bases of the junction unmatched. Germline V CDR1 and CDR2: SEHNR, FQNEAQ (reference sequence). This CDR3 comprises 13 residues. CDR3 DNA: TGTGCCAGCAGCGCAGGGGGCGCAGAGACCCAGTACTTC. This translates into CASSAGGAETQYF.

This clone came up a few times. This sequence joins TRBV19 and TRBJ1-4; 7 positions match TRBD1. The CDR3 has 15 residues. The V and J ends lost 5 bases and 5 bases, in that order; junction bases with no gene match: 8. The germline V gene encodes CDR1 LNHDA and CDR2 SQIVND (reference sequence). The chain's CDR3 is CASSHPGQLNEKLFF. The CDR3, as DNA: TGTGCCAGTAGTCACCCGGGACAGCTAAATGAAAAACTGTTTTTT.